The 32 T cell receptor beta chains in this list originate from one sample, sequenced in a study of early T cells in non-severe SARS-CoV-2 infection (dated by TCRdb to about 2021). Library construction relied on 5' RACE. The sequencing machine was a NextSeq 500. TCRdb cleaned the public reads at Q25 with fastp, built clones with MiXCR and kept in-frame beta chains. All rows with the same CDR3 protein become a single entry with the most common DNA and genes. The sample table holds about 45,000 distinct CDR3 sequences, of which more than 9% were seen once. 21% of the sample comes from the top ten. The specimen was whole blood. The receptors here all came from an adult who was a healthcare worker with PCR-confirmed SARS-CoV-2 infection or an uninfected control (not recorded which).

The rearrangement links TRBV6-6 to TRBJ2-7; TRBD1 or TRBD2 may be the D gene (5 bases each). Germline V CDR1 and CDR2: MNHNY, SVGAGI (reference sequence). The V end was cut by 10 bases, the J end by 3 bases, with 19 bases between. CDR3 length: 14 residues. CDR3 sequence: CANRFGDGNYEQYF. The CDR3 bases are TGTGCCAACAGATTCGGGGACGGCAACTACGAGCAGTACTTC.

V and J are TRBV20-1 and TRBJ2-1; TRBD2 matches at 9 bases. The CDR3 covers 15 residues. V lost 3 bases and J lost 7; bases outside the gene matches: 10. Germline V gene sequence: CDR1 DFQATT, CDR2 SNEGSKA (reference sequence). The CDR3 spells CSASEIAGVGNEQFF. The DNA of the CDR3 is TGCAGTGCTAGTGAAATAGCGGGAGTTGGAAATGAGCAGTTCTTC.

This clonotype showed up many times. The J gene is TRBJ2-7, the V gene TRBV28, with 9 positions matching TRBD1. The CDR3 is 14 amino acids. Germline assignment: CDR1 MDHEN and CDR2 SYDVKM. J was trimmed by 5 bases and V by 6 bases; bases with no gene match: 8. The CDR3 spells CASRLPGQGNEQYF. As DNA, the CDR3 is TGTGCCAGCAGACTGCCGGGACAGGGTAACGAGCAGTACTTC.

Many counts were recorded for this clonotype. V usage is TRBV28 and J usage is TRBJ1-3; D uncertain. This CDR3 is built from 15 residues. From germline, CDR1 is MDHEN and CDR2 SYDVKM. V was cut by 5 bases and J by 0 bases, with 11 bases left in between. The CDR3 sequence: CASSPPRHSGNTIYF. The CDR3 nucleotides are TGTGCCAGCAGTCCGCCCAGGCACTCTGGAAACACCATATATTTT.

This clonotype was observed many times. This chain uses TRBV27 with TRBJ2-7; the D gene is possibly TRBD2 (6 bases). Looked up from germline, CDR1 is MNHEY and CDR2 is SMNVEV (reference sequence). V was shortened by 8 bases and J by 1 base, with 12 bases between the two germline ends. The CDR3 runs to 13 residues. Here the CDR3 reads CASARGISYEQYF. The CDR3 DNA is TGTGCCAGCGCACGGGGGATTTCCTACGAGCAGTACTTC.

The V gene is TRBV5-4, the J gene TRBJ2-1; 7 bases are a match to TRBD2. CDR1 and CDR2 (germline): SGHNT, YYREEE (reference sequence). This CDR3 comprises 13 residues. V lost 6 bases to trimming and J lost 7 bases; unmatched junction nucleotides: 7. Here the CDR3 DNA reads TGTGCCAGCACCAGGCGGGGGTGGAATGAGCAGTTCTTC. It specifies CASTRRGWNEQFF. The complete variable domain, with remaining parts taken from reference TRBV5-4 and TRBJ2-1, reads ETGVTQSPTHLIKTRGQQVTLRCSSQSGHNTVSWYQQALGQGPQFIFQYYREEENGRGNFPPRFSGLQFPNYSSELNVNALELDDSALYLCASTRRGWNEQFFGPGTRLTVL.

The DNA of the CDR3 is TGTGCCAGCAGTTTTAAGCCCCATCGGGAAGCTTTCTTT. Residues: CASSFKPHREAFF. The rearrangement uses TRBV28 and TRBJ1-1; unclear D gene. Germline-derived CDR1 and CDR2 are MDHEN and SYDVKM. The CDR3 consists of 13 residues. V was cut by 3 bases and J by 8 bases, with 13 bases left in between.

This clonotype appeared many times. The CDR3 sequence is CSAPSGTGIHQPQHF. DNA of the CDR3: TGCAGTGCTCCGTCCGGGACAGGGATCCATCAGCCCCAGCATTTT. The genes are TRBV20-1 and TRBJ1-5; 9 bases line up with TRBD1. The CDR3 extends over 15 amino acids. Germline lookup yields CDR1 DFQATT and CDR2 SNEGSKA (reference sequence). V shed 5 bases and J 5 bases; nucleotides not matched to a gene: 10.

In this sample, this clonotype turned up many times. The CDR3 nucleotides are TGTGCCAGCAGTAAACTCCCGGGACAGGGAAACCCTGAAGCTTTCTTT. Protein: CASSKLPGQGNPEAFF. The chain is built from TRBV6-6 and TRBJ1-1, with TRBD1 identical over 9 bases. Per germline, CDR1 MNHNY and CDR2 SVGAGI (reference sequence). The V and J ends lost 5 bases and 6 bases, in that order; junction bases with no gene match: 13. The CDR3 totals 16 residues.

This clonotype was seen a few times. The V and J genes are TRBV6-5 and TRBJ2-7, with TRBD1 as a possible D gene (6 bases). V was shortened by 0 bases and J by 1 base, with 13 bases between the two germline ends. The CDR3 spans 16 residues. CDR1 is MNHEY and CDR2 is SVGAGI in the germline V gene. DNA of the CDR3: TGTGCCAGCAGTTACTCGACCTGGGGGCAATCCTACGAGCAGTACTTC. It is translated as CASSYSTWGQSYEQYF.

This clonotype was counted only a few times. V gene TRBV2 combines with J gene TRBJ2-6, with unresolved D. The CDR3 extends over 16 amino acids. Trimming pared 6 bases from V and 0 bases from J, leaving 12 bases between. Germline CDR1 reads SNHLY; CDR2 reads FYNNEI. The CDR3 loop is CASSLSRVSGANVLTF. The CDR3 DNA reads TGTGCCAGCAGCTTATCTAGGGTCTCTGGGGCCAACGTCCTGACTTTC.

V is TRBV29-1 and J is TRBJ1-1; possibly TRBD1 for D (5 bases). Germline CDR1 SQVTM, CDR2 ANQGSEA. This CDR3 has 12 amino acids. V was shortened by 7 bases and J by 5 bases, with 14 bases between the two germline ends. The CDR3 protein is CSAQGMSTEAFF. The CDR3 DNA follows: TGCAGCGCCCAGGGAATGTCGACTGAAGCTTTCTTT.

This clonotype was seen ten or more times. Here the CDR3 reads CASSDPGTGQQTQYF. In DNA form, the CDR3 reads TGTGCCAGCAGTGACCCTGGGACAGGCCAGCAGACCCAGTACTTC. The chain links TRBV6-2 or TRBV6-3 to TRBJ2-5, with TRBD1 matching over 8 bases. With 5 bases clipped from V and 6 bases from J, the junction kept 11 bases outside the gene matches. Germline V gene sequence: CDR1 MNHEY, CDR2 SVGEGT. There are 15 residues in the CDR3.

This clonotype was picked up many times. The genes are TRBV7-6 and TRBJ2-1; D not resolved. Trimming took 3 bases from V and 6 from J, leaving 12 bases between them. Germline loops: CDR1 SGHVS, CDR2 FNYEAQ. The CDR3 is 14 residues long. The CDR3 reads CASSFSGAFNEQFF. In DNA form, the CDR3 reads TGTGCCAGCAGCTTCAGTGGCGCCTTCAATGAGCAGTTCTTC.

The J gene is TRBJ1-1, the V gene TRBV12-3 or TRBV12-4; D call uncertain. The CDR3 runs 14 residues. V shed 3 bases and J shed 1 base, with 9 bases lying between them. The CDR3 region has the DNA TGTGCCAGCAGTTTGAAACAAGGGAACACTGAAGCTTTCTTT. It encodes CASSLKQGNTEAFF.

In this sample, this clonotype turned up many times. V is TRBV7-3 and J is TRBJ2-1; perhaps TRBD2 as D (6 bases). V lost 3 bases, J lost 6 bases, and 18 bases lay in between. There are 16 residues in the CDR3. The V gene's germline CDR1 is SGHTA and CDR2 FQGTGA. CDR3 coding DNA: TGTGCCAGCAGCTTGATCCAGCGGGTGGGGACCAATGAGCAGTTCTTC. It yields the protein CASSLIQRVGTNEQFF.

This clonotype was observed many times. The rearrangement joins TRBV20-1 to TRBJ2-1, with a possible D match to TRBD2 (6 bases). The germline gives CDR1 DFQATT, CDR2 SNEGSKA (reference sequence). Between the trimmed V and J ends, which lost 4 bases and 5 bases, there was a span of 12 bases. The CDR3 runs 13 residues. As DNA, the CDR3 is TGCAGTGCTAATGCGGGAAGGCACAATGAGCAGTTCTTC. Protein product: CSANAGRHNEQFF.

This clonotype was detected only a few times. The chain is built from TRBV7-2 and TRBJ2-7; the match to TRBD2 covers 10 bases. Unmatched junction bases numbered 13, after V lost 8 bases and J lost 3 bases. From germline, CDR1 is SGHTA and CDR2 FQGNSA. CDR3 length: 16 residues. In DNA form, the CDR3 reads TGTGCCAGCCGATATTCCGGGACTAGCGCTAACTACGAGCAGTACTTC. It encodes CASRYSGTSANYEQYF.

This clonotype was seen a few times. The chain links TRBV20-1 to TRBJ1-5, with a possible D match to TRBD1 (5 bases). V dropped 6 bases and J dropped 4 bases, with 13 bases sitting between them. Germline assignment: CDR1 DFQATT and CDR2 SNEGSKA (reference sequence). The CDR3 runs 13 residues. Here the CDR3 DNA reads TGCAGTGCCTCCGAGAGGGGAAATCAGCCCCAGCATTTT. Its protein product is CSASERGNQPQHF.

This clonotype was seen at least ten times. The gene calls are TRBV7-6 and TRBJ2-1; D uncertain. This CDR3 comprises 15 residues. CDR1 and CDR2 (germline): SGHVS, FNYEAQ. The germline V and J ends were trimmed by 5 bases and 9 bases, with 20 bases remaining between them. The CDR3 loop is CASSETSPAGSEQFF. The CDR3 DNA is TGTGCCAGCAGCGAAACATCCCCCGCCGGCTCTGAGCAGTTCTTC.

This clonotype showed up many times. This chain joins TRBV6-2 or TRBV6-3 and TRBJ1-2; perhaps TRBD1 as D (5 bases). The ends were cut back, 6 bases at V and 6 bases at J, with 17 bases in the middle. CDR1 is MNHEY, CDR2 SVGEGT, per germline. The CDR3 contains 14 residues. The CDR3 nucleotides read TGTGCCAGCAGAAAAACCGGGACCGATGATGGCTACACCTTC. Its protein product is CASRKTGTDDGYTF.

This clonotype was observed a few times. This chain links TRBV7-8 with TRBJ2-1; TRBD2 agrees at 8 bases. This CDR3 spans 19 amino acids. The V and J ends lost 2 bases and 1 base, in that order; junction bases with no gene match: 13. CDR1 and CDR2 (germline): SGHVS, FQNEAQ. CDR3 sequence reads: CASSLKAGGTRVSYNEQFF. CDR3 nucleotide sequence: TGTGCCAGCAGCTTAAAGGCGGGAGGCACAAGAGTTTCCTACAATGAGCAGTTCTTC. Full variable domain (rest looked up from reference TRBV7-8 and TRBJ2-1): GAGVSQSPRYKVAKRGQDVALRCDPISGHVSLFWYQQALGQGPEFLTYFQNEAQLDKSGLPSDRFFAERPEGSVSTLKIQRTQQEDSAVYLCASSLKAGGTRVSYNEQFFGPGTRLTVL.

The J gene is TRBJ2-3, the V gene TRBV12-3 or TRBV12-4; no clear D. This CDR3 contains 12 residues. V was trimmed by 10 bases and J by 4 bases, leaving 12 bases between them. The CDR3 DNA is TGTGCCACCAGGCCTACTTCAGATACGCAGTATTTT. Its translation: CATRPTSDTQYF.

This sequence joins TRBV20-1 and TRBJ2-5; a weak D match, TRBD2 (7 bases). Germline V gives CDR1 DFQATT, CDR2 SNEGSKA (reference sequence). V gave up 6 bases and J gave up 5 bases, with 22 bases separating them. The CDR3 length is 15 residues. CDR3 in DNA: TGCAGTGCACGGCACTCAGGGGAGGGGACCGAGACCCAGTACTTC. It translates to CSARHSGEGTETQYF.

This clonotype was seen more than once but under ten times. The V and J genes are TRBV18 and TRBJ1-3, with 9 bases that match TRBD1. Germline-derived CDR1 and CDR2 are KGHSH and LQKENI. Trimming cost V 2 bases and J 4 bases; bases outside gene matches: 12. The CDR3 has 18 residues. The CDR3 nucleotides read TGTGCCAGCTCACCAATCGGGCACAGGGGGCTATTCGGAAACACCATATATTTT. This encodes CASSPIGHRGLFGNTIYF.

This clonotype was counted only a few times. This chain uses TRBV6-5 with TRBJ2-2; D is perhaps TRBD1 (6 bases). The germline gives CDR1 MNHEY, CDR2 SVGAGI. This CDR3 has 15 amino acids. V was trimmed by 2 bases and J by 1 base, leaving 8 bases between them. The CDR3 DNA follows: TGTGCCAGCAGTTACGTGGGACAGAACACCGGGGAGCTGTTTTTT. Residues: CASSYVGQNTGELFF.

This clonotype has ten or more counts. This chain uses TRBV20-1 with TRBJ2-6; D is ambiguous. V was clipped by 2 bases and J by 2 bases, with 7 bases between them. The CDR3 contains 14 residues. Germline V CDR1 and CDR2: DFQATT, SNEGSKA (reference sequence). CDR3 sequence: CSARILAGANVLTF. CDR3 coding DNA: TGCAGTGCTAGAATTCTAGCTGGGGCCAACGTCCTGACTTTC.

This clonotype showed up many times. CDR3 region: CSAVEREPGEQYF. The CDR3 coding sequence is TGCAGTGCGGTGGAGCGGGAGCCGGGGGAGCAGTACTTC. The chain links TRBV20-1 to TRBJ2-7; 8 nucleotides agree with TRBD2. The V and J ends lost 6 bases and 7 bases, in that order; junction bases with no gene match: 11. The germline gives CDR1 DFQATT, CDR2 SNEGSKA (reference sequence). This CDR3 has 13 residues.

The chain is built from TRBV20-1 and TRBJ2-5, with 10 bases matching TRBD1. The CDR3 spans 15 residues. The germline V gene encodes CDR1 DFQATT and CDR2 SNEGSKA (reference sequence). The junction had 6 bases not matched to a gene; V was cut back by 5 bases and J by 0 bases. CDR3 region: CSALGQGRYQETQYF. Here the CDR3 DNA reads TGCAGTGCTTTGGGACAGGGGAGGTACCAAGAGACCCAGTACTTC.

The chain uses TRBV14 and TRBJ2-7; TRBD2 is a possible D gene (5 bases). Trimming cost V 1 base and J 5 bases, with 9 bases left between them. The CDR3 covers 13 residues. Per germline, CDR1 SGHDN and CDR2 FVKESK. The CDR3 sequence is CASSQGVSDEQYF. Here the CDR3 DNA reads TGTGCCAGCAGCCAAGGGGTTAGCGACGAGCAGTACTTC.

This clonotype was picked up many times. The V call is TRBV24-1, the J call TRBJ2-1; D unclear. Germline V CDR1 and CDR2: KGHDR, SFDVKD. Trimming stripped 3 bases from V and 2 bases from J, with 16 bases between. This CDR3 comprises 17 residues. CDR3 in amino acids: CATSDTTRRTAYNEQFF. The CDR3 DNA reads as TGTGCCACCAGTGATACTACGAGGAGAACCGCCTACAATGAGCAGTTCTTC.

The chain has TRBV28 and TRBJ2-4; D uncertain. V was cut by 4 bases and J by 0 bases, with 19 bases left in between. The CDR3 is 18 amino acids. Looked up from germline, CDR1 is MDHEN and CDR2 is SYDVKM. CDR3 residues: CASSYPFPSALAKNIQYF. DNA of the CDR3: TGTGCCAGCAGTTACCCCTTCCCAAGCGCACTAGCCAAAAACATTCAGTACTTC.